These 10 T cell receptor beta chains were all obtained from the same sample, sequenced in a study of blood T cell repertoires in COVID-19 (dated by TCRdb to 2020 to 2021). Library preparation used the immunoSEQ multiplex PCR assay. Sourced from immuneACCESS, this table was stored by TCRdb with only in-frame sequences that have V and J called. A share of the clones is absent; for the studies checked, an unresolved V gene accounts for under half, and the remainder has no known explanation. The sample includes about 90,000 clones, with roughly 80% observed a single time. The ten top clones hold roughly 25% of the sample. Sequencing was done on a sample of peripheral blood. These receptor sequences come from an elderly man with active or convalescent COVID-19.

The sample holds a few counts of this clone. The rearrangement joins TRBV2 to TRBJ1-2, with D possibly matching TRBD1 (5 bases). Looked up from germline, CDR1 is SNHLY and CDR2 is FYNNEI. Trimming took off 4 bases at V and 1 base at J, with 13 bases between the two ends. The CDR3 is made up of 15 amino acids. The CDR3 DNA sequence: TGTGCCAGCAGTGTAAGCCTCAGGGTTAACTATGGCTACACCTTC. Protein product: CASSVSLRVNYGYTF.

The chain links TRBV7-2 to TRBJ1-5, with D hard to call. This CDR3 is 13 amino acids long. Germline values: CDR1 SGHTA, CDR2 FQGNSA. Trimming took off 1 base at V and 5 bases at J, with 6 bases between the two ends. The chain's CDR3 is CASSLEPDQPQHF. Written as DNA, the CDR3 is TGTGCCAGCAGCTTAGAACCAGATCAGCCCCAGCATTTT.

This rearrangement joins TRBV5-8 to TRBJ2-3, with TRBD2 identical over 12 bases. The germline CDR1 and CDR2 sequences are SGHTS and YDEGEE. J was trimmed by 4 bases and V by 5 bases; bases with no gene match: 5. The CDR3 spans 15 residues. CDR3 amino acids: CASRQLAGGPDTQYF. CDR3 nucleotides: TGTGCCAGCAGGCAGCTAGCGGGGGGGCCAGATACGCAGTATTTT.

V gene TRBV5-1 combines with J gene TRBJ2-3; tentatively, D is TRBD2 (6 bases). V shed 0 bases and J shed 2 bases, with 13 bases lying between them. In germline, CDR1 is SGHRS, CDR2 YFSETQ. There are 16 residues in the CDR3. The CDR3 sequence is CASSLDGTLSTDTQYF. The CDR3 DNA follows: TGCGCCAGCAGCTTGGACGGGACTCTATCCACAGATACGCAGTATTTT.

This clone was picked up a small number of times. The chain combines TRBV6-1 with TRBJ1-5, with TRBD1 as a possible D gene (6 bases). CDR3 length equals 16 residues. In germline, CDR1 is MNHNS, CDR2 SASEGT. V was pared by 4 bases and J by 0 bases, with 13 bases between. In DNA form, the CDR3 reads TGTGCCAGCAGTGGGTTACAGGGATATAGCAATCAGCCCCAGCATTTT. This encodes CASSGLQGYSNQPQHF.

The rearrangement links TRBV7-2 to TRBJ2-7; 9 nucleotides line up with TRBD2. V shed 1 base, J shed 1 base, and the junction held 2 bases outside the gene matches. Germline V CDR1 and CDR2: SGHTA, FQGNSA. The CDR3 runs to 15 residues. CDR3: CASSLVLAGSYEQYF. In DNA form, the CDR3 reads TGTGCCAGCAGCTTAGTACTAGCGGGTTCCTACGAGCAGTACTTC.

The chain uses TRBV18 and TRBJ2-3; D is possibly TRBD2 (6 bases). Trimming removed 1 base at V and 0 bases at J, with 11 bases between. The germline V gene encodes CDR1 KGHSH and CDR2 LQKENI. CDR3 length: 16 amino acids. CDR3 in amino acids: CASSPRRDGSTDTQYF. The CDR3 bases are TGTGCCAGCTCACCACGGCGGGATGGGAGCACAGATACGCAGTATTTT.

The CDR3 protein is CASSEYPETGTEAFF. The CDR3 DNA follows: TGTGCCAGCAGTGAATATCCAGAGACAGGGACTGAAGCTTTCTTT. The rearrangement links TRBV25-1 to TRBJ1-1, with 7 nucleotides matching TRBD1. This CDR3 comprises 15 residues. Germline loops: CDR1 MGHDK, CDR2 SYGVNS. Trimming at V came to 0 bases and at J to 5 bases, leaving 6 bases not matched to a gene.

V usage is TRBV30 and J usage is TRBJ2-7, with TRBD2 matching over 7 bases. Germline CDR1 and CDR2: GTSNPN and SVGIG (reference sequence). The length of the CDR3 is 15 residues. The ends lost 2 bases at V and 2 bases at J; junction bases unmatched: 9. The CDR3 coding sequence is TGTGCCTGGAGTCCCTCAGCGGGGTCCCCCTACGAGCAGTACTTC. Residues: CAWSPSAGSPYEQYF.

This chain uses TRBV7-9 with TRBJ2-7, with 9 bases fitting TRBD2. CDR3 length: 13 amino acids. Losses at the gene ends were 8 bases for V and 5 bases for J; bases not matched to a gene: 7. Germline CDR1 and CDR2: SEHNR and FQNEAQ (reference sequence). The CDR3 DNA reads as TGTGCCAGCCTGGTAGCGGGGGAGAACGAGCAGTACTTC. This codes for CASLVAGENEQYF.